This T cell receptor beta chain was recorded in a study of blood T cell repertoires in COVID-19. Method: immunoSEQ multiplex PCR; TCRdb's copy keeps in-frame clones and lacks some. The sample has under 300,000 clones; 65% to 90% are singletons. The V gene lost 0 bases and the J gene lost 6 bases, with 9 bases spanning the gap. Germline CDR1 and CDR2: SGHRS and YFSETQ. The CDR3 loop spans 13 amino acids. Sequenced material: peripheral blood. This sequence was found in a woman in her thirties or forties who had recovered from COVID-19. The chain combines TRBV5-1 with TRBJ1-2, with a weak D call TRBD1 (6 bases). CDR3 sequence: CASSLVAGDGYTF. The CDR3 DNA is TGCGCCAGCAGCTTGGTGGCAGGGGATGGCTACACCTTC.